This T cell receptor (beta chain) was found in a study of shared clonotypes between healthy human individuals. Notes on the study in general: The study found 4.5% to 6% of naive CD4 clonotypes shared across several donors.

HIV-negative, healthy adults without recent acute infections or vaccinations were the donors. As concerns this clone: Its antigen is still unknown.

In germline, CDR1 is SGDLS, CDR2 YYNGEE. CDR3 size: 14 residues. Between the trimmed V and J ends, which lost 4 bases and 0 bases, there was a span of 10 bases. The run depth of the assay was deep. Libraries were prepared by immunoSEQ multiplex PCR; TCRdb keeps only in-frame clonotypes and omits some of them. Of 2 million to 2.5 million clones listed, approximately 95% are singletons. This sequence joins TRBV9 and TRBJ1-1; D uncertain. Sequencing was carried out using naive CD4+ T cells sorted from blood. Regarding subset: CD45RA+ positively selected. The TCR originated in a young man in good health. CDR3 nucleotides: TGTGCCAGCAGCCCACGGACTTTGAACACTGAAGCTTTCTTT. It specifies CASSPRTLNTEAFF.